These T cell receptor beta chains were read from a single sample in a study of cytomegalovirus exposure and HLA in healthy donors. Sequencing was performed with immunoSEQ multiplex PCR; in TCRdb, only in-frame clones are kept and a portion is missing. The sample holds approximately 160,000 clones, about 77% seen once. Sample: PBMCs. The receptors shown here come from a male donor in good health and CMV-seropositive. CDR3s include the opening cysteine and the closing phenylalanine or tryptophan.

J gene: TRBJ2-7
V gene: TRBV9
CDR3 protein: CASSVAPTWTSGDLSEQYF

J gene: TRBJ2-7
V gene: TRBV27
CDR3 protein: CASSLRGYEQYF

J gene: TRBJ2-2
V gene: TRBV5-1
CDR3 protein: CASAPSGGNTGELFF

J gene: TRBJ1-4
V gene: TRBV7-8
CDR3 protein: CASSLRNRGDNEKLFF

J gene: TRBJ1-2
V gene: TRBV5-1
CDR3 protein: CASARQDHNYGYTF

J gene: TRBJ1-3
V gene: TRBV5-1
CDR3 protein: CASSSGAGGTGNTIYF

J gene: TRBJ2-2
V gene: TRBV4-1
CDR3 protein: CASSQDNSGYTGELFF

J gene: TRBJ1-4
V gene: TRBV30
CDR3 protein: CAWRSGPATNEKLFF

J gene: TRBJ2-5
V gene: TRBV11-2
CDR3 protein: CASSLRGGPQETQYF

J gene: .
V gene: TRBV7-8
CDR3 protein: CASSLGWGRPAEQYF

J gene: TRBJ1-1
V gene: TRBV10-1
CDR3 protein: CASSESRQGGEAFF

J gene: TRBJ1-5
V gene: TRBV7-2
CDR3 protein: CASSLQLGGDQPQHF

J gene: TRBJ1-4
V gene: TRBV30
CDR3 protein: CAWSPPGGKLFF

J gene: TRBJ1-1
V gene: TRBV13
CDR3 protein: CASSSAGAEAFF

J gene: TRBJ2-1
V gene: TRBV29-1
CDR3 protein: CSVVAVKGNEQFF

J gene: TRBJ2-7
V gene: TRBV6-1
CDR3 protein: CASSEAGQGSSYEQYF

J gene: TRBJ2-5
V gene: TRBV4-1
CDR3 protein: CASSQRDRPQETQYF

J gene: TRBJ2-5
V gene: TRBV6-5
CDR3 protein: CASSSGGPETQYF

J gene: TRBJ2-5
V gene: TRBV6-4
CDR3 protein: CASAPTSGGQETQYF

J gene: TRBJ2-5
V gene: TRBV5-1
CDR3 protein: CASSPRLAGGRGETQYF

J gene: TRBJ2-1
V gene: TRBV23-1
CDR3 protein: CASSHDSFLRVDEQFF

J gene: TRBJ2-1
V gene: TRBV19
CDR3 protein: CASSIDSVHLYNEQFF

J gene: TRBJ2-5
V gene: TRBV11-2
CDR3 protein: CASSQTSGVPETQYF

J gene: TRBJ1-4
V gene: TRBV18
CDR3 protein: CASSPAGTGNEKLFF

J gene: TRBJ2-7
V gene: TRBV6-5
CDR3 protein: CASSPQYYEQYF

J gene: TRBJ2-1
V gene: TRBV5-1
CDR3 protein: CASSSGQSSYNEQFF

J gene: TRBJ2-2
V gene: TRBV13
CDR3 protein: CASSLQDTGELFF

J gene: .
V gene: TRBV11-2
CDR3 protein: CASRLDYEQYF

J gene: TRBJ1-1
V gene: TRBV7-2
CDR3 protein: CASSLDRTRRVRSTEAFF

J gene: TRBJ1-4
V gene: TRBV29-1
CDR3 protein: CSVWLVREKLFF

J gene: TRBJ2-2
V gene: TRBV30
CDR3 protein: CAWRGLAGTGELFF

J gene: TRBJ2-2
V gene: TRBV10-2
CDR3 protein: CASSLAPNTGELFF

J gene: TRBJ2-5
V gene: TRBV5-8
CDR3 protein: CASSLLTRSGDQYF

J gene: TRBJ1-2
V gene: TRBV4-2
CDR3 protein: CASSHSTGSWDYTF

J gene: TRBJ1-4
V gene: TRBV6-5
CDR3 protein: CASSYGWAGEKLFF